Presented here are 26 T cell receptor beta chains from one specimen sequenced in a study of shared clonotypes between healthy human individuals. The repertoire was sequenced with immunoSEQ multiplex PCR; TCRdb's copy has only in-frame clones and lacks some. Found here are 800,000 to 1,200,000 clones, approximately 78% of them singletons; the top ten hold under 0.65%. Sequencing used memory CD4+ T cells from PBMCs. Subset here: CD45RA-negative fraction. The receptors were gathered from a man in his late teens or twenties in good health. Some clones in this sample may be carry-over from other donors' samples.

The CDR3 bases are TGTGCCAGCAGCATCGGCGCAGGGGCCTACGAGCAGTACTTC. Its translation: CASSIGAGAYEQYF. V usage is TRBV11-3 and J usage is TRBJ2-7, with D possibly matching TRBD1 (6 bases). V was trimmed by 5 bases and J by 2 bases, leaving 13 bases between them. This CDR3 spans 14 amino acids. Germline CDR1 reads SGHNT; CDR2 reads YENEEA.

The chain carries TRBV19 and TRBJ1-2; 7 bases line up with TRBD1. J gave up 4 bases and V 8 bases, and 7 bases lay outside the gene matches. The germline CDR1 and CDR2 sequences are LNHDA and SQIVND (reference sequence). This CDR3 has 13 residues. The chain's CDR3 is CASRTGHPYGYTF. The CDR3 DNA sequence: TGTGCCAGTCGGACAGGACATCCCTATGGCTACACCTTC.

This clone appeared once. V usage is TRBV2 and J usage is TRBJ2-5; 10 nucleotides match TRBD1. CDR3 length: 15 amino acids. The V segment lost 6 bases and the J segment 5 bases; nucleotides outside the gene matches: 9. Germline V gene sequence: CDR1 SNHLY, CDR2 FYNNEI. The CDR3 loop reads CASRGDRGKLETQYF. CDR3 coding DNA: TGTGCCAGCAGGGGGGACAGGGGAAAACTCGAGACCCAGTACTTC.

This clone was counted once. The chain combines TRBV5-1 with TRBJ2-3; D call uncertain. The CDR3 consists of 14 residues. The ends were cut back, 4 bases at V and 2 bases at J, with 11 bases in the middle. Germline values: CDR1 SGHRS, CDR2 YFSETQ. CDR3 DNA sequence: TGCGCCAGCAGCCCCGGACCACACACAGATACGCAGTATTTT. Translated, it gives CASSPGPHTDTQYF. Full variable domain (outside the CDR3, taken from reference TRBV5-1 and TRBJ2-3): KAGVTQTPRYLIKTRGQQVTLSCSPISGHRSVSWYQQTPGQGLQFLFEYFSETQRNKGNFPGRFSGRQFSNSRSEMNVSTLELGDSALYLCASSPGPHTDTQYFGPGTRLTVL.

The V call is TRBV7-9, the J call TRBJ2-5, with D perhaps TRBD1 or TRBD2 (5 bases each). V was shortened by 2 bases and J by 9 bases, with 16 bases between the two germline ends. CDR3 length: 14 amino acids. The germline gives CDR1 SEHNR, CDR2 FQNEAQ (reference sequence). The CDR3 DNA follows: TGTGCCAGCAGCTTATGGGACCCCCAGGGTGCCCAGTACTTC. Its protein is CASSLWDPQGAQYF. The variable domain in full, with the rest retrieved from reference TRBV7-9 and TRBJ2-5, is DTGVSQNPRHKITKRGQNVTFRCDPISEHNRLYWYRQTLGQGPEFLTYFQNEAQLEKSRLLSDRFSAERPKGSFSTLEIQRTEQGDSAMYLCASSLWDPQGAQYFGPGTRLLVL.

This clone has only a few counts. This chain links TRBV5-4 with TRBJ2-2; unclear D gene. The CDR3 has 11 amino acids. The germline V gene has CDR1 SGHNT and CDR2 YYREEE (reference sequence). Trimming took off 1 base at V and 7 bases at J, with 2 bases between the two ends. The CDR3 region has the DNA TGTGCCAGCAGCTTGCGCGGGGAGCTGTTTTTT. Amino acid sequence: CASSLRGELFF. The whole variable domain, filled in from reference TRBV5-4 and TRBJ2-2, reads ETGVTQSPTHLIKTRGQQVTLRCSSQSGHNTVSWYQQALGQGPQFIFQYYREEENGRGNFPPRFSGLQFPNYSSELNVNALELDDSALYLCASSLRGELFFGEGSRLTVL.

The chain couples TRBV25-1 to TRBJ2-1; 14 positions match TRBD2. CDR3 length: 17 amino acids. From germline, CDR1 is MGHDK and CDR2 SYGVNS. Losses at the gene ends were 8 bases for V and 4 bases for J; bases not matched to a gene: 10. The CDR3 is CASSLRTSGGSYNEQFF. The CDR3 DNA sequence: TGTGCCAGCTCTCTCCGGACTAGCGGGGGGTCGTACAATGAGCAGTTCTTC. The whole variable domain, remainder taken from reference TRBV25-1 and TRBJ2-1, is EADIYQTPRYLVIGTGKKITLECSQTMGHDKMYWYQQDPGMELHLIHYSYGVNSTEKGDLSSESTVSRIRTEHFPLTLESARPSHTSQYLCASSLRTSGGSYNEQFFGPGTRLTVL.

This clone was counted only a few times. DNA of the CDR3: TGTGCCAGCAGTCTCAAGACGTGGAGCACAGATACGCAGTATTTT. Residues: CASSLKTWSTDTQYF. The chain employs TRBV2 and TRBJ2-3; D remains ambiguous. Trimming pared 5 bases from V and 0 bases from J, leaving 12 bases between. Germline CDR1 is SNHLY and CDR2 is FYNNEI. There are 15 residues in the CDR3.

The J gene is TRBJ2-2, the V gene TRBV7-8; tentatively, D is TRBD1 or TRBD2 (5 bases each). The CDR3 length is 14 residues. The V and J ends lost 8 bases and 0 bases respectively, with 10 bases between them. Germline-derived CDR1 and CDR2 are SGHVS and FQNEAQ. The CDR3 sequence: CASVGTANTGELFF. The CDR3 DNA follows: TGTGCCAGCGTGGGGACCGCGAACACCGGGGAGCTGTTTTTT.

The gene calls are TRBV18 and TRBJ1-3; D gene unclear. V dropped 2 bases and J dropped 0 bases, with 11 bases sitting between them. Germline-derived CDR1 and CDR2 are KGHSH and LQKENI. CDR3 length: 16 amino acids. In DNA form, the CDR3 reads TGTGCCAGCTCACCAGGGCGGAGGGACTCTGGAAACACCATATATTTT. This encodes CASSPGRRDSGNTIYF.

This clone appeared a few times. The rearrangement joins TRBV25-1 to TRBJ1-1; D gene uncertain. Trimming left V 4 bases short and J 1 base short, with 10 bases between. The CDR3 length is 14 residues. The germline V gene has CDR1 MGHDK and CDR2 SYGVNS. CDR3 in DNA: TGTGCCAGCAGTGTAGGGAGAGCGAACACTGAAGCTTTCTTT. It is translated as CASSVGRANTEAFF.

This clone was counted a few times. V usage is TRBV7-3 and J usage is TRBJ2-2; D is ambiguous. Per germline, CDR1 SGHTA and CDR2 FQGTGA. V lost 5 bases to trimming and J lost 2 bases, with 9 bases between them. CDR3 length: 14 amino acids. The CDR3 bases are TGTGCCAGCAGCCCACAGATTAACACCGGGGAGCTGTTTTTT. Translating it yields CASSPQINTGELFF. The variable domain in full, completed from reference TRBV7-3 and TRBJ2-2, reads GAGVSQTPSNKVTEKGKYVELRCDPISGHTALYWYRQSLGQGPEFLIYFQGTGAADDSGLPNDRFFAVRPEGSVSTLKIQRTERGDSAVYLCASSPQINTGELFFGEGSRLTVL.

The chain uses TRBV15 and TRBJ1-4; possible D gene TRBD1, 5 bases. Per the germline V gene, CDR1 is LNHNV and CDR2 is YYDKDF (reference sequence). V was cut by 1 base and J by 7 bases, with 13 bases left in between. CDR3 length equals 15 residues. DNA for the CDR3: TGTGCCACCAGCAGAGTAGGGGTGGGTGGTGAAAAACTGTTTTTT. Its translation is CATSRVGVGGEKLFF.

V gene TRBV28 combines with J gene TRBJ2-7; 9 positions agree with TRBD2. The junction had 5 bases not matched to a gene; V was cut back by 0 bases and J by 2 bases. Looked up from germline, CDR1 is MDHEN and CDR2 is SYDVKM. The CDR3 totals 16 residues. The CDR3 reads CASSLWSLAGTYEQYF. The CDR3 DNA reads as TGTGCCAGCAGTTTATGGTCCCTAGCGGGAACCTACGAGCAGTACTTC.

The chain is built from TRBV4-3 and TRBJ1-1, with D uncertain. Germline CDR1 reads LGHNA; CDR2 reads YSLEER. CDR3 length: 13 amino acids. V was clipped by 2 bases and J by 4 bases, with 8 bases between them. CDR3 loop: CASSQRGLTEAFF. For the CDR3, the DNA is TGCGCCAGCAGCCAAAGAGGGCTCACTGAAGCTTTCTTT.

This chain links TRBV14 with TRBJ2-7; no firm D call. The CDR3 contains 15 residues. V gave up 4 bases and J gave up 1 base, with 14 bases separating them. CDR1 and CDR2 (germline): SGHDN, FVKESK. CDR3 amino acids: CASSREGLGSYEQYF. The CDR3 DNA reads TGTGCCAGCAGCCGCGAAGGGTTAGGGTCCTACGAGCAGTACTTC.

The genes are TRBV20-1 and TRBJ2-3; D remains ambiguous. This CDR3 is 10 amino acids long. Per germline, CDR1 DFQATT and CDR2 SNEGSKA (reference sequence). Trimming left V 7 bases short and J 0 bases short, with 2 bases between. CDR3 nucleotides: TGCAGTGTCAGCACAGATACGCAGTATTTT. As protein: CSVSTDTQYF.

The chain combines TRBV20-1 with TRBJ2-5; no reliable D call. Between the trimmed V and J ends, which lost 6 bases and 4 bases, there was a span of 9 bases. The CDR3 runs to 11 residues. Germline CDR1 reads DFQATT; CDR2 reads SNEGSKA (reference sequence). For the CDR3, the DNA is TGCAGTGCAACCAAGAGAGAGACCCAGTACTTC. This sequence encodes CSATKRETQYF.

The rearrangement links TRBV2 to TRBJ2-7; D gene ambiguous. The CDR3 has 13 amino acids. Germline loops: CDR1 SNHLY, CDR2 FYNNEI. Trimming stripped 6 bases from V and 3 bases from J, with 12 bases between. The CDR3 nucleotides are TGTGCCAGCAGGTCTGACGCAGGCTACGAGCAGTACTTC. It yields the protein CASRSDAGYEQYF. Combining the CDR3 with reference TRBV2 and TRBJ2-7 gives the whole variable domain EPEVTQTPSHQVTQMGQEVILRCVPISNHLYFYWYRQILGQKVEFLVSFYNNEISEKSEIFDDQFSVERPDGSNFTLKIRSTKLEDSAMYFCASRSDAGYEQYFGPGTRLTVT.

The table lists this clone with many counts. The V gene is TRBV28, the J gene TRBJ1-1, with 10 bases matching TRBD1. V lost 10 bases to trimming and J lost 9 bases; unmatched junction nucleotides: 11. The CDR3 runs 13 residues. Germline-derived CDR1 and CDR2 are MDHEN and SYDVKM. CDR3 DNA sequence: TGTGCCATTACGCCGGGACAGGGGTCGAAAGCTTTCTTT. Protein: CAITPGQGSKAFF.

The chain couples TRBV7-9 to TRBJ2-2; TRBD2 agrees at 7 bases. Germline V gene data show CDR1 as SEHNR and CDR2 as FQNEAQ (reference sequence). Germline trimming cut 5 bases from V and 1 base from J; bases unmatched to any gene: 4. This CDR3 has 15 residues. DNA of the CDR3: TGTGCCAGCAGCGTCCTAGCGGTGAACACCGGGGAGCTGTTTTTT. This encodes CASSVLAVNTGELFF.

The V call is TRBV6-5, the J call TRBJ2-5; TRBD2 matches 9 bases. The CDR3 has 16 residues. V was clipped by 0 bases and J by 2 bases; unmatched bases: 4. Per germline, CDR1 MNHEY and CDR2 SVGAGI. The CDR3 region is CASSYSGLAGQETQYF. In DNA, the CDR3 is TGTGCCAGCAGTTACTCGGGGCTAGCGGGGCAAGAGACCCAGTACTTC.

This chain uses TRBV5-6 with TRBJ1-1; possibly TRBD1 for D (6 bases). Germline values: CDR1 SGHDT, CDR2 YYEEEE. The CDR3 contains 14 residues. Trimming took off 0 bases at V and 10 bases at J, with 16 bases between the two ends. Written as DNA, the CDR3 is TGTGCCAGCAGCTTGGAACAGGGAAGGTTCTCAGCTTTCTTT. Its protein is CASSLEQGRFSAFF.

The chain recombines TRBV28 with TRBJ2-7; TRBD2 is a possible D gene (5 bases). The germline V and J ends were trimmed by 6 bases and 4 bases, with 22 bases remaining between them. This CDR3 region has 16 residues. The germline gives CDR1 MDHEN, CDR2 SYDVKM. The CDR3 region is CASSSRARSGGYEQYF. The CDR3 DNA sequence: TGTGCCAGCAGCTCCCGGGCCCGTTCCGGCGGGTACGAGCAGTACTTC.

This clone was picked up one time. The CDR3 DNA sequence: TGTGCCAGCAGCGTATCACCTCCGGGCAGCTCGGATGAGACCCAGTACTTC. Translated: CASSVSPPGSSDETQYF. The chain couples TRBV9 to TRBJ2-5, with unresolved D. Between the trimmed V and J ends, which lost 1 base and 5 bases, there was a span of 21 bases. This CDR3 contains 17 residues. Germline CDR1 SGDLS, CDR2 YYNGEE. Based on the CDR3 plus reference TRBV9 and TRBJ2-5, the full variable domain is DSGVTQTPKHLITATGQRVTLRCSPRSGDLSVYWYQQSLDQGLQFLIQYYNGEERAKGNILERFSAQQFPDLHSELNLSSLELGDSALYFCASSVSPPGSSDETQYFGPGTRLLVL.

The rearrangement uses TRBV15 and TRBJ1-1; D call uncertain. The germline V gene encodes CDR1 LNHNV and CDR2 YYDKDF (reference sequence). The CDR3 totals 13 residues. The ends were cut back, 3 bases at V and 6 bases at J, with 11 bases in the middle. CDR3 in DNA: TGTGCCACCAGCAGGGATGTCCGGTCTGAAGCTTTCTTT. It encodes CATSRDVRSEAFF.